These 26 T cell receptor beta chains came from one sample sequenced in a study of blood T cell repertoires in COVID-19. The data were produced by immunoSEQ multiplex PCR, yet TCRdb's version contains in-frame clones alone and is incomplete. The sample consists of 150,000 to 200,000 clones, 80% to 90% of them appearing once. The material sequenced was peripheral blood. All receptors come from a woman aged 70-85 years with COVID-19, enrolled during active disease.

This clone has more than one count but fewer than ten. The CDR3 protein is CASGLPGSMNTEAFF. DNA of the CDR3: TGTGCTAGTGGTTTGCCGGGATCAATGAACACTGAAGCTTTCTTT. The genes are TRBV12-5 and TRBJ1-1, with D uncertain. The germline CDR1 and CDR2 sequences are LGHNT and FRNRAP. Trimming left V 2 bases short and J 0 bases short, with 10 bases between. The CDR3 loop spans 15 amino acids.

This sequence joins TRBV27 and TRBJ2-2; D not certain. This CDR3 is built from 15 residues. Germline V gene data show CDR1 as MNHEY and CDR2 as SMNVEV (reference sequence). Deletions cut 5 bases from V and 1 base from J, with 11 bases between. The CDR3 here is CASSGWRLNTGELFF. In DNA form, the CDR3 reads TGTGCCAGCAGTGGGTGGCGGTTGAACACCGGGGAGCTGTTTTTT.

CDR3 DNA: TGTGCCACCAGTGATTCCTGGACAGGGCTTCTGTTAGCTAACTATGGCTACACCTTC. Translation gives CATSDSWTGLLLANYGYTF. V usage is TRBV24-1 and J usage is TRBJ1-2, with 8 bases matching TRBD1. V dropped 2 bases and J dropped 0; count of bases not matched to a gene: 13. Germline CDR1 KGHDR, CDR2 SFDVKD. This CDR3 has 19 residues.

The chain employs TRBV5-6 and TRBJ1-2; D may be TRBD1 (5 bases). Germline CDR1 reads SGHDT; CDR2 reads YYEEEE. The CDR3 is 17 amino acids. Trimming stripped 0 bases from V and 1 base from J, with 16 bases between. The CDR3: CASSLDGARPFNYGYTF. DNA of the CDR3: TGTGCCAGCAGCTTGGATGGGGCCCGCCCTTTTAACTATGGCTACACCTTC.

The chain is built from TRBV29-1 and TRBJ2-4; D gene unclear. Germline CDR1 and CDR2: SQVTM and ANQGSEA. V was pared by 1 base and J by 6 bases, with 7 bases between. This CDR3 has 12 residues. CDR3 region: CSVEGAGNIQYF. Here the CDR3 DNA reads TGCAGCGTTGAAGGAGCAGGAAACATTCAGTACTTC.

The V call is TRBV13, the J call TRBJ2-3; weak D call: TRBD2 (5 bases). CDR1 is PRHDT and CDR2 is FYEKMQ in the germline V gene (reference sequence). There are 15 residues in the CDR3. Deletions cut 5 bases from V and 0 bases from J, with 12 bases between. CDR3 bases: TGTGCCAGCAGCCCCCGCGGAGGTAGCACAGATACGCAGTATTTT. Amino acid sequence: CASSPRGGSTDTQYF.

This clone turned up a few times. The chain carries TRBV29-1 and TRBJ1-2, with 7 bases identical to TRBD1. Germline CDR1 SQVTM, CDR2 ANQGSEA. The V and J ends lost 7 bases and 7 bases, in that order; junction bases with no gene match: 12. The CDR3 is 13 amino acids. The CDR3 region has the DNA TGCAGCGCCGGCGGGACAGCCGGAGGTGGCTACACCTTC. Translating it yields CSAGGTAGGGYTF.

This clone was observed a single time. The V call is TRBV19, the J call TRBJ2-2, with a possible D match to TRBD2 (6 bases). Germline V gene lookup returns CDR1 LNHDA and CDR2 SQIVND (reference sequence). CDR3 size: 16 residues. Trimming removed 7 bases from V and 0 bases from J, with 15 bases in between. The CDR3 DNA reads as TGTGCCAGTAAAATGACGGGACTCTCGAACACCGGGGAGCTGTTTTTT. Its translation is CASKMTGLSNTGELFF.

The chain links TRBV28 to TRBJ1-1; 8 bases are a match to TRBD1. The CDR3 length is 14 residues. The V and J ends lost 7 bases and 5 bases, in that order; junction bases with no gene match: 9. Germline V gene data show CDR1 as MDHEN and CDR2 as SYDVKM. CDR3 region: CASIFSGGMTEAFF. CDR3 bases: TGTGCCAGCATCTTTTCAGGGGGCATGACTGAAGCTTTCTTT.

The chain employs TRBV11-3 and TRBJ2-2, with 11 bases lining up with TRBD2. V shed 8 bases and J 7 bases; nucleotides not matched to a gene: 6. The germline V gene has CDR1 SGHNT and CDR2 YENEEA. The CDR3 covers 14 residues. The CDR3 bases are TGTGCCAGCCGAACTAGCGGGAGTATCGGGGAGCTGTTTTTT. Translated, it gives CASRTSGSIGELFF.

The V and J genes are TRBV28 and TRBJ2-6; D is unclear. The CDR3 consists of 13 residues. In germline, CDR1 is MDHEN, CDR2 SYDVKM. Trimming shortened V by 3 bases and J by 3 bases, and 3 bases separated the two germline ends. The CDR3 sequence is CASSFGGANVLTF. In nucleotides, the CDR3 is TGTGCCAGCAGTTTCGGTGGGGCCAACGTCCTGACTTTC.

The rearrangement uses TRBV7-2 and TRBJ1-3; D might be TRBD1 (6 bases). Looked up from germline, CDR1 is SGHTA and CDR2 is FQGNSA. This CDR3 is built from 15 residues. Deletions cut 4 bases from V and 7 bases from J, with 17 bases between. The CDR3 nucleotides read TGTGCCAGCAGCTCCTCGACAGGTTCGAGGAACACCATATATTTT. This encodes CASSSSTGSRNTIYF.

The chain couples TRBV30 to TRBJ2-4; TRBD1 might be the D (6 bases). Germline-derived CDR1 and CDR2 are GTSNPN and SVGIG (reference sequence). Trimming left V 2 bases short and J 6 bases short, with 14 bases between. The CDR3 has 14 residues. The CDR3 is CAWSTGRFGNIQYF. The CDR3, as DNA: TGTGCCTGGAGTACAGGGCGGTTTGGAAACATTCAGTACTTC.

This chain connects TRBV28 to TRBJ2-1; 14 bases line up with TRBD2. The V segment lost 3 bases and the J segment 10 bases; nucleotides outside the gene matches: 5. CDR1 is MDHEN and CDR2 is SYDVKM in the germline V gene. The CDR3 totals 15 residues. The CDR3 sequence: CASSLTSGGAREQFF. CDR3 DNA: TGTGCCAGCAGTTTGACTAGCGGGGGGGCCAGAGAGCAGTTCTTC.

The V and J genes are TRBV18 and TRBJ1-3, with unresolved D. The CDR3 has 15 amino acids. Germline CDR1 is KGHSH and CDR2 is LQKENI. Trimming left V 3 bases short and J 1 base short, with 10 bases between. In DNA, the CDR3 is TGTGCCAGCTCACCGATAACTCGGTCTGGAAACACCATATATTTT. Protein product: CASSPITRSGNTIYF.

This sequence joins TRBV6-5 and TRBJ1-6; weak D call: TRBD1 (5 bases). Per the germline V gene, CDR1 is MNHEY and CDR2 is SVGAGI. This CDR3 has 12 residues. Trimming stripped 6 bases from V and 8 bases from J, with 8 bases between. CDR3 sequence: CASSTGDSPLHF. The CDR3 DNA follows: TGTGCCAGCAGCACGGGGGATTCACCCCTCCACTTT.

The chain employs TRBV28 and TRBJ1-3; tentatively, D is TRBD1 (5 bases). The germline gives CDR1 MDHEN, CDR2 SYDVKM. This CDR3 is built from 12 residues. This CDR3 reads CASQGGGNTIYF. As DNA, the CDR3 is TGTGCGTCGCAGGGCGGTGGAAACACCATATATTTT.

The CDR3 sequence is CASSESFKGQGAENIQYF. CDR3 coding DNA: TGCGCCAGCAGTGAGTCGTTCAAGGGACAGGGGGCCGAAAACATTCAGTACTTC. The chain recombines TRBV10-2 with TRBJ2-4; 12 bases map to TRBD1. CDR1 is WSHSY, CDR2 SAAADI, per germline. The CDR3 consists of 18 residues. The ends lost 0 bases at V and 5 bases at J; junction bases unmatched: 8.

The rearrangement links TRBV7-8 to TRBJ2-5; 9 positions match TRBD2. CDR1 SGHVS and CDR2 FQNEAQ come from the germline V gene. The CDR3 totals 16 residues. Germline trimming cut 6 bases from V and 4 bases from J; bases unmatched to any gene: 12. The CDR3 bases are TGTGCCAGCAGGACCGTAGCGGGGGAGTCGGGAGAGACCCAGTACTTC. Encoded protein: CASRTVAGESGETQYF. Filled out from reference TRBV7-8 and TRBJ2-5, the complete variable domain reads GAGVSQSPRYKVAKRGQDVALRCDPISGHVSLFWYQQALGQGPEFLTYFQNEAQLDKSGLPSDRFFAERPEGSVSTLKIQRTQQEDSAVYLCASRTVAGESGETQYFGPGTRLLVL.

The chain recombines TRBV28 with TRBJ2-7; perhaps TRBD1 as D (6 bases). Trimming pared 6 bases from V and 0 bases from J, leaving 24 bases between. The CDR3 covers 18 residues. Looked up from germline, CDR1 is MDHEN and CDR2 is SYDVKM. CDR3 sequence reads: CASSTDSFSRNSSYEQYV. In DNA form, the CDR3 reads TGTGCCAGCAGCACGGACAGCTTTAGCCGCAATAGCTCCTACGAGCAGTACGTC.

A few counts support this clone. The rearrangement joins TRBV2 to TRBJ2-7; 11 bases align to TRBD2. The CDR3 consists of 15 residues. Germline V gene sequence: CDR1 SNHLY, CDR2 FYNNEI. The ends lost 6 bases at V and 0 bases at J; junction bases unmatched: 4. CDR3 sequence: CASRAGTSGSYEQYF. Here the CDR3 DNA reads TGTGCCAGCAGGGCCGGGACTAGCGGCTCCTACGAGCAGTACTTC.

This chain links TRBV7-2 with TRBJ1-1; D unresolved. The CDR3 is made up of 13 amino acids. V lost 6 bases and J 4 bases, leaving 12 bases between the germline ends. Germline V gene sequence: CDR1 SGHTA, CDR2 FQGNSA. The CDR3 here is CASREVSGTEAFF. In DNA form, the CDR3 reads TGTGCCAGCAGAGAGGTCTCGGGCACTGAAGCTTTCTTT.

The chain employs TRBV2 and TRBJ1-5, with TRBD1 identical over 7 bases. The V segment lost 4 bases and the J segment 2 bases; nucleotides outside the gene matches: 2. The CDR3 is 14 amino acids. CDR1 and CDR2 (germline): SNHLY, FYNNEI. For the CDR3, the DNA is TGTGCCAGCAGTGCTACAGGGGGCAATCAGCCCCAGCATTTT. Its protein is CASSATGGNQPQHF.

The J gene is TRBJ2-2, the V gene TRBV19, with TRBD2 matching over 14 bases. The CDR3 totals 19 residues. Losses at the gene ends were 3 bases for V and 7 bases for J; bases not matched to a gene: 13. Germline V gives CDR1 LNHDA, CDR2 SQIVND (reference sequence). The CDR3, as DNA: TGTGCCAGTAGTATTAGGGGACTAGCGGGAGCTCGTGGGATCGGGGAGCTGTTTTTT. Translating it yields CASSIRGLAGARGIGELFF.

The chain combines TRBV27 with TRBJ2-5; 9 nucleotides match TRBD2. The germline V gene has CDR1 MNHEY and CDR2 SMNVEV (reference sequence). This CDR3 is 14 amino acids long. J lost 4 bases, V lost 2 bases, and 2 bases had no gene match. CDR3 loop: CASSLLAGSETQYF. The CDR3 DNA sequence: TGTGCCAGCAGTTTACTAGCGGGGTCAGAGACCCAGTACTTC.

This chain uses TRBV15 with TRBJ2-1, with 10 bases identical to TRBD2. Germline loops: CDR1 LNHNV, CDR2 YYDKDF (reference sequence). With V trimmed by 1 base and J by 5 bases, 5 bases remained unmatched. The CDR3 sequence is 16 residues long. CDR3 nucleotides: TGTGCCACCAGCAGAGTAAGACTAGCGGGTCACAATGAGCAGTTCTTC. Its translation is CATSRVRLAGHNEQFF.